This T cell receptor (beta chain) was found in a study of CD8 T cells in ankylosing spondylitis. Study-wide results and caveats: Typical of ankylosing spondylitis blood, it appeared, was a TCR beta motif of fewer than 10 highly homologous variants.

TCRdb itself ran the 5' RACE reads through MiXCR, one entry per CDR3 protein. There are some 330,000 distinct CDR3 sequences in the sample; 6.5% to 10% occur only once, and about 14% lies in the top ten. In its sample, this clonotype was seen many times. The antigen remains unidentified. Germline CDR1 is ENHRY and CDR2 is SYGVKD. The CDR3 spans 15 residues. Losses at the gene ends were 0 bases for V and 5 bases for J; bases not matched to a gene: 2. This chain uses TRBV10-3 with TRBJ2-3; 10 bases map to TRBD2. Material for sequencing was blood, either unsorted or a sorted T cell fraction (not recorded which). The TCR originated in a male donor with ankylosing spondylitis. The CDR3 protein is CAISESRLAGDTQYF. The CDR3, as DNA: TGTGCCATCAGTGAGTCGAGACTAGCGGGAGATACGCAGTATTTT.